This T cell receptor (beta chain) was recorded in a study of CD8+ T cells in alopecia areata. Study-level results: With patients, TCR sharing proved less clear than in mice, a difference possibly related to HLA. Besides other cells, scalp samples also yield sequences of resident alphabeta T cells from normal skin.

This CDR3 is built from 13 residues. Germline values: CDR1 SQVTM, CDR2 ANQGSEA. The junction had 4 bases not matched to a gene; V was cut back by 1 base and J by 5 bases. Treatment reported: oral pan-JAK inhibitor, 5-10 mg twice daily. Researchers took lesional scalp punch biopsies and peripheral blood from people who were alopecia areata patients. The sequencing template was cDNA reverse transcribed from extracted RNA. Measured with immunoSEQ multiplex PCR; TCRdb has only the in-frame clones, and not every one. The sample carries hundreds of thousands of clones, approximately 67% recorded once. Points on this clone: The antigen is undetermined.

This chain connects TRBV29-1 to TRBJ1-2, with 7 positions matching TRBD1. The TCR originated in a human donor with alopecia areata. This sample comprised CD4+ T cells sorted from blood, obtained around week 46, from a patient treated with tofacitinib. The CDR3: CSVEGPGQYGYTF. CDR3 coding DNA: TGCAGCGTTGAAGGGCCGGGACAGTATGGCTACACCTTC.